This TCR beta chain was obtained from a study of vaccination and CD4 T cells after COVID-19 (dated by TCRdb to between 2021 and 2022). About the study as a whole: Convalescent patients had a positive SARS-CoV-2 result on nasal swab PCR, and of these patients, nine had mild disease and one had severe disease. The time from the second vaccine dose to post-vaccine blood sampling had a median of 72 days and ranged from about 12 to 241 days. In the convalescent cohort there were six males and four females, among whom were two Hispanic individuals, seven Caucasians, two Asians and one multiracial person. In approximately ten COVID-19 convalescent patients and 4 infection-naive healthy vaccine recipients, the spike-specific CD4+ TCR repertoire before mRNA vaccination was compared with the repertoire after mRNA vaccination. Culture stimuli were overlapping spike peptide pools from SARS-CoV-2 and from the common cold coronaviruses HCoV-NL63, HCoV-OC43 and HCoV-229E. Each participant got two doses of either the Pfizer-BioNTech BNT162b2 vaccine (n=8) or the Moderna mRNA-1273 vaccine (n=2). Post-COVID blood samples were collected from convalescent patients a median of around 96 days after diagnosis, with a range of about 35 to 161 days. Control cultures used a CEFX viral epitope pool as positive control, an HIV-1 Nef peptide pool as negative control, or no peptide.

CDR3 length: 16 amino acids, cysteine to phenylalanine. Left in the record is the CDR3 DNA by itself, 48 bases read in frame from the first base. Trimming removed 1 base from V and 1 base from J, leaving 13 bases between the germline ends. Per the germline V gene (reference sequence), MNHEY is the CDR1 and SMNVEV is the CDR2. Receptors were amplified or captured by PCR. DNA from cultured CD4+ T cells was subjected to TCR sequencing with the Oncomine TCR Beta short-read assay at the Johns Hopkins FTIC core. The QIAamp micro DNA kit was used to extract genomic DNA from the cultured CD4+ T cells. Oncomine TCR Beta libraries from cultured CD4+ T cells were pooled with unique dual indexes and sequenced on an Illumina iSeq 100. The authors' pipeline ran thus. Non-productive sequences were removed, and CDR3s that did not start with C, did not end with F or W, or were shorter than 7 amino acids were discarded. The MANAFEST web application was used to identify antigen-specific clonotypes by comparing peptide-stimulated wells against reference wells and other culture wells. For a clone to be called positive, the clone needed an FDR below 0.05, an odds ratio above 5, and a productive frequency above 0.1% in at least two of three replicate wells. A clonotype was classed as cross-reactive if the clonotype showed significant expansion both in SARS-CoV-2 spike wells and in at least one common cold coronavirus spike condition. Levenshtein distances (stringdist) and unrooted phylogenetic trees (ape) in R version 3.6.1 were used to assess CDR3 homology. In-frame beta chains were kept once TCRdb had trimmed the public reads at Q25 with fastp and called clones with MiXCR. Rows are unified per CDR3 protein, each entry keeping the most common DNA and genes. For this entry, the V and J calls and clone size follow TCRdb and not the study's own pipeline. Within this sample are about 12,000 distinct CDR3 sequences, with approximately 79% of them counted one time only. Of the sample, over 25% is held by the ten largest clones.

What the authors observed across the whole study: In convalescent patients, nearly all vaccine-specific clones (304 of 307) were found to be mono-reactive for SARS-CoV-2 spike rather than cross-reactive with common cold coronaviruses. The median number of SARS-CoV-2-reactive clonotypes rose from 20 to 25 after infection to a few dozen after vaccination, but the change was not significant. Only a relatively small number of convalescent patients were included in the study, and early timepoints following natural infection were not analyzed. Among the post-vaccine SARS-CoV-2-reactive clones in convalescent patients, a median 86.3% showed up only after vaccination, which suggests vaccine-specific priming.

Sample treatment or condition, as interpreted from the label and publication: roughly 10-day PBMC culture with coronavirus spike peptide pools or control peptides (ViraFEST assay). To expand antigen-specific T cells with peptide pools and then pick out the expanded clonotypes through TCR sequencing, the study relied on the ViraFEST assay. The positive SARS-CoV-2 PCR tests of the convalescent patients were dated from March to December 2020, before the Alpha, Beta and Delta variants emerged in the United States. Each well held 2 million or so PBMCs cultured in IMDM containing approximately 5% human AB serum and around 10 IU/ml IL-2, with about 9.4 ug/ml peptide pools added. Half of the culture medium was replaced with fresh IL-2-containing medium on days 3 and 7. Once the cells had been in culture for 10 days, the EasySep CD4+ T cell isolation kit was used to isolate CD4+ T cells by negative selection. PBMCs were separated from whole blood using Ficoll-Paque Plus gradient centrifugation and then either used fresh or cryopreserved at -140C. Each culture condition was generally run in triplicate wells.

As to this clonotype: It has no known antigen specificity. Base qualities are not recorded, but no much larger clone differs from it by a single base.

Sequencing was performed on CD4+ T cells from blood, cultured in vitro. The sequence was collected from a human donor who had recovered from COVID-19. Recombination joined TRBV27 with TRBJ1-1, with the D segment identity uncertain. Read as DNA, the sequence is TGTGCCAGCAGTTTATATCCGCCGTTACAGAACACTGAAGCTTTCTTT. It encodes CASSLYPPLQNTEAFF.